This TCR beta chain came from a study of cytomegalovirus exposure and HLA in healthy donors. General observations from the study: Reportedly, HLA-A and HLA-B alleles of most subjects were accurately predicted from TCR beta. According to the study, roughly 160 TCR beta chains were cytomegalovirus-associated. Equally common other TCR beta chains were less clonally expanded than HLA-associated ones, a later analysis found.

Points on this clone: Its antigen is still unknown.

The study ran its PCR with 60 Vbeta and 13 Jbeta primers. TCRdb's table, derived via immunoSEQ multiplex PCR, lists solely in-frame clones and lacks some. Of fewer than 150,000 clones listed, roughly 70% are singletons. The CDR3 spans 14 residues. Between the trimmed V and J ends, which lost 0 bases and 10 bases, there was a span of 14 bases. CDR1 is SGHAT and CDR2 is FQNNGV in the germline V gene. This clonotype was obtained from a man aged 30-40 years in good health and CMV-seronegative. The V gene is TRBV11-2, the J gene TRBJ2-3, with D tentatively TRBD1 (5 bases). The sequencing sample was made of PBMCs. The CDR3 DNA reads as TGTGCCAGCAGCTTAGATCCAGGGTCCCCTGCGCAGTATTTT. Amino acid sequence: CASSLDPGSPAQYF.